The rows below give T cell receptor beta chains drawn from one sample of a study of cytomegalovirus exposure and HLA in healthy donors. Only in-frame clones appear in the TCRdb table, and some are missing; sequencing was by immunoSEQ multiplex PCR. Among about 140,000 clones listed, 88% were seen once. The sample was PBMCs. These receptors were collected from a woman between 18 and 30 years old in good health and CMV-seropositive. CDR3s include the opening cysteine and the closing phenylalanine or tryptophan. The D gene is left open where the match is weak. Not all rows give a size; the values are once, few, many and, for expanded clones, a class.

v_call: TRBV28; d_call: -; j_call: TRBJ2-3; clone_size: -; cdr3_nt: TGTGCCAGCAGTCGTTACACAGATACGCAGTATTTT; cdr3_aa: CASSRYTDTQYF
v_call: TRBV27; d_call: -; j_call: TRBJ2-7; clone_size: once; cdr3_nt: TGTGCCAGCAGAACAAGACTGGAACACTCCTACGAGCAGTACTTC; cdr3_aa: CASRTRLEHSYEQYF
v_call: TRBV4-1; d_call: -; j_call: TRBJ2-4; clone_size: -; cdr3_nt: TGCGCCAGCAGCCATCGGGGGGCGGACATTCAGTACTTC; cdr3_aa: CASSHRGADIQYF
v_call: TRBV7-8; d_call: -; j_call: TRBJ2-5; clone_size: once; cdr3_nt: TGTGCCAGCAGCTCTCAAGAGACCCAGTACTTC; cdr3_aa: CASSSQETQYF
v_call: TRBV28; d_call: -; j_call: TRBJ2-3; clone_size: -; cdr3_nt: TGTGCCAGCAGTTTCCCTAGGCGGTCAGATACGCAGTATTTT; cdr3_aa: CASSFPRRSDTQYF
v_call: TRBV5-1; d_call: -; j_call: TRBJ1-2; clone_size: few; cdr3_nt: TGCGCCAGCAGCTTGGTGGCAGACTATGGCTACACCTTC; cdr3_aa: CASSLVADYGYTF
v_call: TRBV7-8; d_call: TRBD2; j_call: TRBJ2-7; clone_size: -; cdr3_nt: TGTGCCAGCAGCTTAACCGTCTCTAGCGGGGTCCGGAGCTACGAGCAGTACTTC; cdr3_aa: CASSLTVSSGVRSYEQYF
v_call: TRBV9; d_call: TRBD2; j_call: TRBJ2-7; clone_size: -; cdr3_nt: TGTGCCAGCAGCGTAGGGGCGACTAGCGGGAGTATCCTAGGGGTGTCCTACGAGCAGTACTTC; cdr3_aa: CASSVGATSGSILGVSYEQYF
v_call: TRBV27; d_call: -; j_call: TRBJ2-1; clone_size: -; cdr3_nt: TGTGCCAGCAGTTTACGGGGAACTTACAATGAGCAGTTCTTC; cdr3_aa: CASSLRGTYNEQFF
v_call: TRBV28; d_call: -; j_call: TRBJ1-5; clone_size: once; cdr3_nt: TGTGCCAGCAGTGGACAACAGGGTCTTAATAGCAATCAGCCCCAGCATTTT; cdr3_aa: CASSGQQGLNSNQPQHF